The clone carrying this T cell receptor (beta chain) was recorded a few times. This entry comes from a study of response to subunit inactivated influenza vaccine. TCRdb passed the RT-PCR reads through MiXCR, listing each CDR3 protein once. The data show about 310,000 distinct CDR3 sequences, roughly 22% seen once. The CDR3 spans 13 residues. Trimming removed 1 base from V and 6 bases from J, with 12 bases in between. The germline gives CDR1 GTSNPN, CDR2 SVGIG (reference sequence). The TCR was taken from a man between 50 and 70 years old who received an inactivated influenza vaccine. The chain employs TRBV30 and TRBJ1-1, with D perhaps matching TRBD1 (5 bases). The source material was PBMCs from blood, sampled 21 months after vaccination. The DNA of the CDR3 is TGTGCCTGGAGTGGGGGCCCAAGGGCTGAAGCTTTCTTT. This sequence encodes CAWSGGPRAEAFF.